Detailed here is one T cell receptor (beta chain). Antigen specificity is unknown. Expressed TCRB transcripts were sequenced after all isolated RNA was converted to cDNA. Produced via immunoSEQ multiplex PCR; TCRdb's table is partial and in-frame only. The table shows around 160,000 clones, with 40% to 60% occurring only once. The sample belongs to a study of beta chain features in type 1 diabetes. Regarding the study as a whole: Sampled from patients, naive, central memory and Treg TCRB repertoires appeared more similar than those sampled from healthy donors. Whether HLA type influences TCRB rearrangement remained unresolved here.

Germline lookup yields CDR1 SNHLY and CDR2 FYNNEI. There are 14 residues in the CDR3. V was cut by 10 bases and J by 7 bases, with 23 bases left in between. This receptor was identified in a man younger than 30 in good health. The genes are TRBV2 and TRBJ2-7; perhaps TRBD1 as D (6 bases). The sample comprised Tregs from blood. The DNA of the CDR3 is TGTGCCACCAACCCCAGGGACACAAAAAGGGAGCAGTACTTC. Translating it yields CATNPRDTKREQYF.